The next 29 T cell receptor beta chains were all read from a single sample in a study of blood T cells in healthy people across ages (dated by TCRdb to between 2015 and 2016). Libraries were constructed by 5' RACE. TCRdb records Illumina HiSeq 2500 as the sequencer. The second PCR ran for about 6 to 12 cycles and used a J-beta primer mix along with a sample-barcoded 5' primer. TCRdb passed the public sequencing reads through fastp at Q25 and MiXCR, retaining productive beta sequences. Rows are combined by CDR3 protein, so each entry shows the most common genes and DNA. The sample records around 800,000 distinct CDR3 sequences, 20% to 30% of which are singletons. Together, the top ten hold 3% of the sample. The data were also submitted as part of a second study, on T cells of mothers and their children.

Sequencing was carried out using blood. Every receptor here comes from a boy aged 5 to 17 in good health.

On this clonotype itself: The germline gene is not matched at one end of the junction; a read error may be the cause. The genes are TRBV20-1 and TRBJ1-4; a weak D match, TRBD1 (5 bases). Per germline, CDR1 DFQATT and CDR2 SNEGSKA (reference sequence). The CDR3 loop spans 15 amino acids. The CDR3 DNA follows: TGCAGTGCCAGAGGGGATGGGATTGCTAATGAAAAACTGTTTTTT. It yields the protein CSARGDGIANEKLFF.

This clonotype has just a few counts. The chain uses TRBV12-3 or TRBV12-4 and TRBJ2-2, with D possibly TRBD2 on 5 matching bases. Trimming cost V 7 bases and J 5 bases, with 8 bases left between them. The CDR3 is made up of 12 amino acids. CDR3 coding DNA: TGTGCCAGCACCGGGGTGACCGGGGAGCTGTTTTTT. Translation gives CASTGVTGELFF.

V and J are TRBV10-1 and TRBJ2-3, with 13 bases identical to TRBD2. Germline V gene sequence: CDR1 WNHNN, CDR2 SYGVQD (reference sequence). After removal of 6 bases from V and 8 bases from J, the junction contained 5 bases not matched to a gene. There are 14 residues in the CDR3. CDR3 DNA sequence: TGCGCCAGCAGCCCCGGGACTAGCGGGGTTACGCAGTATTTT. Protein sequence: CASSPGTSGVTQYF.

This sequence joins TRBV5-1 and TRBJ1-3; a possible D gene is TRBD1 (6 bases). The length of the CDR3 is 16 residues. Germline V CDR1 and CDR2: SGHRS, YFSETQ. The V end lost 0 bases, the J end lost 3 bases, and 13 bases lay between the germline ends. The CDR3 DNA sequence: TGCGCCAGCAGCTTGGATTTACAGGGTAATGGAAACACCATATATTTT. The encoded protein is CASSLDLQGNGNTIYF.

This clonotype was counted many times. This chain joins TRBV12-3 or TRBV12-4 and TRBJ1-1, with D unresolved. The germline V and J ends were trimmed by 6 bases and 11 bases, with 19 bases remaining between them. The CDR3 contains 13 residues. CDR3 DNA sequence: TGTGCCAGCAGCCAAGGTAGCTCTTCGACGGCTTTCTTT. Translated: CASSQGSSSTAFF.

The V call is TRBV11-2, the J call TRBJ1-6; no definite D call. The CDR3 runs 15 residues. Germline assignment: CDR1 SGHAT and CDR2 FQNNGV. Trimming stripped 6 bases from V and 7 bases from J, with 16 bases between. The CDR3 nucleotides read TGTGCCAGCAGTCTCGGGAGGTTTGAAAATTCACCCCTCCACTTT. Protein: CASSLGRFENSPLHF. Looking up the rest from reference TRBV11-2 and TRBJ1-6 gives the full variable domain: EAGVAQSPRYKIIEKRQSVAFWCNPISGHATLYWYQQILGQGPKLLIQFQNNGVVDDSQLPKDRFSAERLKGVDSTLKIQPAKLEDSAVYLCASSLGRFENSPLHFGNGTRLTVT.

The CDR3 protein is CASSGAFSEKLFF. The CDR3 DNA sequence: TGCGCCAGCAGCGGAGCCTTTTCTGAAAAACTGTTTTTT. V usage is TRBV4-1 and J usage is TRBJ1-4; D not resolved. The CDR3 runs to 13 residues. Germline CDR1 is MGHRA and CDR2 is YSYEKL. Trimming took 5 bases from V and 7 from J, leaving 11 bases between them.

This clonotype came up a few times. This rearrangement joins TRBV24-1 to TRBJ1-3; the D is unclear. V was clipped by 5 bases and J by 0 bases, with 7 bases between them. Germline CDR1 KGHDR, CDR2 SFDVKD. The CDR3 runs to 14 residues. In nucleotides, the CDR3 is TGTGCCACCAGTGCGAGCAGCTCTGGAAACACCATATATTTT. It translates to CATSASSSGNTIYF.

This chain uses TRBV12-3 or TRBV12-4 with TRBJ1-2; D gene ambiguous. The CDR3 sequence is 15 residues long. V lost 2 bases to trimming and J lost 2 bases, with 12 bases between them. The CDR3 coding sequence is TGTGCCAGCAGTTTAATCCCAGCGATAAACTATGGCTACACCTTC. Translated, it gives CASSLIPAINYGYTF.

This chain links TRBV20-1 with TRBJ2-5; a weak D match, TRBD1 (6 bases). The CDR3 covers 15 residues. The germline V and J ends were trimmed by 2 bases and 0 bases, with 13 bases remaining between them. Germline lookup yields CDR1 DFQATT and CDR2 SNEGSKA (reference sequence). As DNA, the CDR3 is TGCAGTGCTAGACTTCGACAGGCTAACCAAGAGACCCAGTACTTC. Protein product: CSARLRQANQETQYF.

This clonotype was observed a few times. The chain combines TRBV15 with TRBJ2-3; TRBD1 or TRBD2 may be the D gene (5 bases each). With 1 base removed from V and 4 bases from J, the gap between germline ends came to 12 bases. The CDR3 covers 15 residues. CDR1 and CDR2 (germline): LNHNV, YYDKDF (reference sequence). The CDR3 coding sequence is TGTGCCACCAGCAGAGGCAGGGACGGTGCAGATACGCAGTATTTT. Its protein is CATSRGRDGADTQYF.

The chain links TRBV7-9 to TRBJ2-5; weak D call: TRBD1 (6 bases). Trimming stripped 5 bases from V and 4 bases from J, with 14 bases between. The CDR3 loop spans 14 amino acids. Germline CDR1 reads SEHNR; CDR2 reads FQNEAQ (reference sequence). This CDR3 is CASSLLGGAETQYF. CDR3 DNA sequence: TGTGCCAGCAGCCTCCTAGGGGGAGCAGAGACCCAGTACTTC.

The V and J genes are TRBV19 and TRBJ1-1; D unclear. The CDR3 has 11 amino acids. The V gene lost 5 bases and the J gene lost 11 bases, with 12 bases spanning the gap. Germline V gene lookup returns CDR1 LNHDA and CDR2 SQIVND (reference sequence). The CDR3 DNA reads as TGTGCCAGTAGTCTCCCCATTGTGGCTTTCTTT. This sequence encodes CASSLPIVAFF.

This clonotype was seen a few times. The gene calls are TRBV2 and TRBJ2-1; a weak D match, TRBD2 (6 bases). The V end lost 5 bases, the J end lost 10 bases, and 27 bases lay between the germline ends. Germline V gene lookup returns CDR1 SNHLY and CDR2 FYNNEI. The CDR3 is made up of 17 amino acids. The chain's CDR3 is CASSPPGLVGGSWEQFF. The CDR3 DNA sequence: TGTGCCAGCAGTCCCCCGGGGCTGGTGGGGGGATCTTGGGAGCAGTTCTTC. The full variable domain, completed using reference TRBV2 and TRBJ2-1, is EPEVTQTPSHQVTQMGQEVILRCVPISNHLYFYWYRQILGQKVEFLVSFYNNEISEKSEIFDDQFSVERPDGSNFTLKIRSTKLEDSAMYFCASSPPGLVGGSWEQFFGPGTRLTVL.

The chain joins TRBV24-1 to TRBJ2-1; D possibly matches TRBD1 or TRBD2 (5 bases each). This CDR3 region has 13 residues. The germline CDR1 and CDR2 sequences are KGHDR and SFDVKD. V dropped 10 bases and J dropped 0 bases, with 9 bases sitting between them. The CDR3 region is CATRDGSYNEQFF. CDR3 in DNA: TGTGCCACTCGGGACGGCTCCTACAATGAGCAGTTCTTC.

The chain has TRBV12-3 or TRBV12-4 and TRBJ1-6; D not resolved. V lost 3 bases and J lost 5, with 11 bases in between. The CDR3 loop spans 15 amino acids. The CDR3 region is CASSFGRNHNSPLHF. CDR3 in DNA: TGTGCCAGCAGTTTCGGACGTAACCATAATTCACCCCTCCACTTT.

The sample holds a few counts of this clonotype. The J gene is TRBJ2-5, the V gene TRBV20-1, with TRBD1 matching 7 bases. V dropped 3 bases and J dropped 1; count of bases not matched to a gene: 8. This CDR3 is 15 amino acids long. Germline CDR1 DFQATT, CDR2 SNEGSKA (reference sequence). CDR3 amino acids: CSASLGQTFQETQYF. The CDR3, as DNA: TGCAGTGCTAGCTTGGGACAGACATTCCAAGAGACCCAGTACTTC.

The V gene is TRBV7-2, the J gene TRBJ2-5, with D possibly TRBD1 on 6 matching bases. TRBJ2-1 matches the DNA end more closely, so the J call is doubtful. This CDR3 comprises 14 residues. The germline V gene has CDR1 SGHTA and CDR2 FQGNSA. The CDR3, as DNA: TGTGCCAGCATTCAGGCAGGGGCCCTCGATGAGCAGTTCTTC. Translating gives CASIQAGALDEQFF.

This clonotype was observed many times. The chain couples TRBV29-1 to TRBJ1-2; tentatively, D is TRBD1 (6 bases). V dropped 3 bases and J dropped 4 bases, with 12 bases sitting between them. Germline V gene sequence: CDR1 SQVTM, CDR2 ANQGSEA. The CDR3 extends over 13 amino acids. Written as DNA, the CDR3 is TGCAGCGTTGATCTTCAGGGGTCCTATGGCTACACCTTC. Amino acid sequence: CSVDLQGSYGYTF.

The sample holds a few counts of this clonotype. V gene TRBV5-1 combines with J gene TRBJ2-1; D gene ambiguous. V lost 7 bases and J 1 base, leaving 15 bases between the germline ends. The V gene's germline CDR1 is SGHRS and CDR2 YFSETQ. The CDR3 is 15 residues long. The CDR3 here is CASEIGIRSYNEQFF. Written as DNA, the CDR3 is TGCGCCAGCGAGATCGGTATTAGGTCCTACAATGAGCAGTTCTTC.

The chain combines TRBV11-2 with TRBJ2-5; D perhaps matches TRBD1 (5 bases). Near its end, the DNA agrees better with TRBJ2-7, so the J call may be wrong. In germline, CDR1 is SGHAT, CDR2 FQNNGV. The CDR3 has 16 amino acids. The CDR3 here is CASSPKGHGSSYEQYF. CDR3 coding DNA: TGTGCCAGCAGCCCAAAAGGACATGGTAGCTCCTACGAGCAGTACTTC.

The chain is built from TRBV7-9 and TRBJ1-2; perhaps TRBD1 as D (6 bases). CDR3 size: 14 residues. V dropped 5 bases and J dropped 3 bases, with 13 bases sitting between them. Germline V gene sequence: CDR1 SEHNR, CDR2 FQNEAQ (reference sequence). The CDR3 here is CASSEGGVDYGYTF. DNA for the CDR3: TGTGCCAGCAGCGAGGGGGGCGTAGACTATGGCTACACCTTC.

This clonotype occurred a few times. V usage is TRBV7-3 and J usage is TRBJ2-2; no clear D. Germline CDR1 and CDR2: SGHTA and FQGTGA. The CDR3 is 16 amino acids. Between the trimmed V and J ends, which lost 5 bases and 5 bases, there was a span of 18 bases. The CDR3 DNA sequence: TGTGCCAGCAGCCGATCCCCCGGCTTTGGGACCGGGGAGCTGTTTTTT. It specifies CASSRSPGFGTGELFF.

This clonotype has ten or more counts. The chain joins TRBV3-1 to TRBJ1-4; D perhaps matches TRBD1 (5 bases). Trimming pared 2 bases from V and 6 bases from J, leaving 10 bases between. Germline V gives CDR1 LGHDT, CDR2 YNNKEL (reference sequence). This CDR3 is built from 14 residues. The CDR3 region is CASSQRGRDEKLFF. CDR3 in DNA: TGTGCCAGCAGCCAAAGGGGCCGGGATGAAAAACTGTTTTTT.

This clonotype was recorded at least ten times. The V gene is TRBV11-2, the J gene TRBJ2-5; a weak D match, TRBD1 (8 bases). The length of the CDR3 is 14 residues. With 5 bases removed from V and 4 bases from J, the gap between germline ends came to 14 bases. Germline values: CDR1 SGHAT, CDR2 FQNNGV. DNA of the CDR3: TGTGCCAGCAGCCCCACAGGGGGGGGAGAGACCCAGTACTTC. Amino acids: CASSPTGGGETQYF. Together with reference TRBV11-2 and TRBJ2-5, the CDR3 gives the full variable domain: EAGVAQSPRYKIIEKRQSVAFWCNPISGHATLYWYQQILGQGPKLLIQFQNNGVVDDSQLPKDRFSAERLKGVDSTLKIQPAKLEDSAVYLCASSPTGGGETQYFGPGTRLLVL.

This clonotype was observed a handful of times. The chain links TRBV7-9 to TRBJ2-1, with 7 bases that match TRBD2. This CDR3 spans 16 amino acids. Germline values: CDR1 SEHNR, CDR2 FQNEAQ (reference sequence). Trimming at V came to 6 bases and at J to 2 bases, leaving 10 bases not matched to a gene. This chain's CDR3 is CASSPPGEGPYNEQFF. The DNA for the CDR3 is TGTGCCAGCAGTCCCCCTGGGGAGGGCCCCTACAATGAGCAGTTCTTC.

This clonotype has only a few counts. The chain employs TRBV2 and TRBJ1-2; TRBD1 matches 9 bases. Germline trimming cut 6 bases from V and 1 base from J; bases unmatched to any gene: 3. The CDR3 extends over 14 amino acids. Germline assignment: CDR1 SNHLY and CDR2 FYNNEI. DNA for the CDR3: TGTGCCAGCAGGCGGACAGGGGATAACTATGGCTACACCTTC. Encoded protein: CASRRTGDNYGYTF.

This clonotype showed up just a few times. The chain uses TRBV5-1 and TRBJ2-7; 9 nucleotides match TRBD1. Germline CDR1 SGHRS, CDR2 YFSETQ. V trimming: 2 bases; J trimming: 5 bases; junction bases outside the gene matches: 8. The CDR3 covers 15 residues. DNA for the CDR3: TGCGCCAGCAGCTTTTCCGGGACAGGGACTAACGAGCAGTACTTC. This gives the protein CASSFSGTGTNEQYF.

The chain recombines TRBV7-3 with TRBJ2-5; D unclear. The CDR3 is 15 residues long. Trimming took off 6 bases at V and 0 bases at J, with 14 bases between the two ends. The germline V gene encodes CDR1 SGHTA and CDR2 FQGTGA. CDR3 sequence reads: CASRPNDGHQETQYF. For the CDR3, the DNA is TGTGCCAGCAGACCGAACGACGGACACCAAGAGACCCAGTACTTC.